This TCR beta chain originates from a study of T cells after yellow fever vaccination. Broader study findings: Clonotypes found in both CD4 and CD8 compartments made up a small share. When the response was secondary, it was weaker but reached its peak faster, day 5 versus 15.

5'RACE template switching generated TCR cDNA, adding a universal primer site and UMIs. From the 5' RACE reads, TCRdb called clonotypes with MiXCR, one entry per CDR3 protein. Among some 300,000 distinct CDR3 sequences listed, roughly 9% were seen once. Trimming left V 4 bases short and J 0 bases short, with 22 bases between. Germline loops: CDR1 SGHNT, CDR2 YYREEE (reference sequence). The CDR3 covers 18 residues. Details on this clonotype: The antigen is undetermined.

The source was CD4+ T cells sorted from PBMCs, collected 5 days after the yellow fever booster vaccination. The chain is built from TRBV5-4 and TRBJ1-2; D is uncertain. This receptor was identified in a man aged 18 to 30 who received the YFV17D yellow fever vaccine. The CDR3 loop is CASSRAFSWQPTNYGYTF. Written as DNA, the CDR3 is TGTGCCAGCAGCCGAGCGTTCTCCTGGCAGCCTACTAACTATGGCTACACCTTC.